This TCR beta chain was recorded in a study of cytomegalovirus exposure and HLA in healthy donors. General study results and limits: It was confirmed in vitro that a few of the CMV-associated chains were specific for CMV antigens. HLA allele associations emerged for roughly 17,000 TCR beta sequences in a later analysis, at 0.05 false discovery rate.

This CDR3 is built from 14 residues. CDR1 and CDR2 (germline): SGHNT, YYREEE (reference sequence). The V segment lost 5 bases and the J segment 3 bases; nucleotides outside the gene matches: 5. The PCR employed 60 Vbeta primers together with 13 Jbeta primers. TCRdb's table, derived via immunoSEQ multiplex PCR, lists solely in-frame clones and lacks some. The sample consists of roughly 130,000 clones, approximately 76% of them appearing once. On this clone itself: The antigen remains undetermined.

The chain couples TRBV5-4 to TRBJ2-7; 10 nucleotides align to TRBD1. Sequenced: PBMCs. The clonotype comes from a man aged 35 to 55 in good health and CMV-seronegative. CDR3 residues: CASRPGTGVYEQYF. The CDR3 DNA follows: TGTGCCAGCAGGCCCGGGACAGGGGTCTACGAGCAGTACTTC.